The present TCR beta chain was sequenced within a study of blood T cell repertoires in COVID-19. Turning to the study itself: The analysed material was cDNA or gDNA that came from T cells, B-cell-depleted T cells, or PBMCs.

Germline values: CDR1 SNHLY, CDR2 FYNNEI. The CDR3 contains 13 residues. The V and J ends lost 5 bases and 6 bases respectively, with 13 bases between them. Authors' data handling: Estimation of nucleated cell counts was performed using reference gene primer amplification. This table comes from immunoSEQ multiplex PCR, and its TCRdb copy is limited to in-frame clones, with some not included. The V and J calls and the clone size are those of that table, but D and trimming were determined from the DNA. The sample holds roughly 69,000 clones, 70% to 90% seen once. Enrolled through a virtual design, the participants were between 18 and 89 years of age and came from 24 US areas. Cohorts were determined from participant-reported clinical history.

The sample was PBMCs or T cells enriched from blood (not recorded which). This TCR came from a woman aged 40 to 55 with acute COVID-19. The gene calls are TRBV2 and TRBJ1-2; TRBD1 might be the D (5 bases). CDR3 residues: CASSSRGYNGYTF. CDR3 sequence (DNA): TGTGCCAGCAGTTCCCGGGGGTACAATGGCTACACCTTC. Based on the CDR3 plus reference TRBV2 and TRBJ1-2, the full variable domain is EPEVTQTPSHQVTQMGQEVILRCVPISNHLYFYWYRQILGQKVEFLVSFYNNEISEKSEIFDDQFSVERPDGSNFTLKIRSTKLEDSAMYFCASSSRGYNGYTFGSGTRLTVV.